Listed below are T cell receptor beta chains from one sample, sequenced in a study of T cells in Graves' hyperthyroidism and ophthalmopathy. Via MiXCR, TCRdb re-called the multiplex PCR reads, giving one row per CDR3 protein. The top ten hold 30% to 35% of the sample, which has hundreds of thousands of distinct CDR3 sequences, around 15% seen once. Specimen: blood. The receptors were gathered from a woman in her thirties or forties with Graves' ophthalmopathy. CDR3s include the opening cysteine and the closing phenylalanine or tryptophan.

TRBV11-3 | CASSLAGPWAGAPETQYF
TRBV2 | CATSRGAKQPQHF
TRBV20-1 | CSTTSGNYEQYF
TRBV5-1 | CASSPTQGLADYNEQFF
TRBV7-9 | CASSRGQGPRSPLHF
TRBV20-1 | CSAFRGSSYEQYF
TRBV2 | CASSTPGLAGSYQETQYF
TRBV10-2 | CASSGGENQYF
TRBV5-5 | CASNRASTDTQYF
TRBV2 | CASSQNRDETQYF
TRBV7-8 | CASSIQGAGEQYF
TRBV27 | CASSFGSIAFF
TRBV30 | CAGQGGSGANVLTF
TRBV2 | CASLRNTEAFF
TRBV7-8 | CASSARTGITEAFF
TRBV28 | CASTQQGSSYEQYF
TRBV7-9 | CASRGNQAANEKLFF
TRBV5-1 | CASSLGGRNLNSPLHF
TRBV18 | CASSDTTGEGIHHYGYTF
TRBV2 | CASSEGLVGEHDTQYF
TRBV20-1 | CSASVLAGGHGNEQFF
TRBV11-3 | CASSFPRGDLITQYF
TRBV5-8 | CASSFGTALNTEAFF
TRBV20-1 | CSARDQGLETGGWYEQFF
TRBV5-1 | CASRPSFDREKLFF
TRBV29-1 | CSVDGGRAGDTGELFF
TRBV7-9 | CASSLMLRGRVGELFF
TRBV6-1 | CASNPLGSHYGYTF
TRBV24-1 | CATSGPILRAQRNQPQHF
TRBV3-1 | CASSQVFSEGEQFF
TRBV19 | CASSIGPSSNQPQHF
TRBV7-8 | CASSLDRLNTEAFF
TRBV7-2 | CASSLALAGGETQYF
TRBV11-2 | CASSLNHPGELFF
TRBV2 | CASTSAGGSTNTQYF
TRBV5-1 | CASRMGTSGGTDTQYF